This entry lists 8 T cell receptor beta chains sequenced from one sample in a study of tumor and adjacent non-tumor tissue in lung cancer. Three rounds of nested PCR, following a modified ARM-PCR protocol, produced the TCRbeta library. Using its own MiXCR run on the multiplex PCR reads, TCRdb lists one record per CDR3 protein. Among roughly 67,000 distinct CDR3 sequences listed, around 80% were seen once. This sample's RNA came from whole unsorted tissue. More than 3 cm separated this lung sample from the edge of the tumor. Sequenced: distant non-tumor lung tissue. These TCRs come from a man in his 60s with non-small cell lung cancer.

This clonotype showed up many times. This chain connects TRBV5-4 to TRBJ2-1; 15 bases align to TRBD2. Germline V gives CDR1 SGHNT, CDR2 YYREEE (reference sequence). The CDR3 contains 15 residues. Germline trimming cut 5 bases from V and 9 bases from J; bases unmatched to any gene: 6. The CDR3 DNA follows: TGTGCCAGCAGACCGGGACTAGCGGGAGGCGGTGAGCAGTTCTTC. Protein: CASRPGLAGGGEQFF.

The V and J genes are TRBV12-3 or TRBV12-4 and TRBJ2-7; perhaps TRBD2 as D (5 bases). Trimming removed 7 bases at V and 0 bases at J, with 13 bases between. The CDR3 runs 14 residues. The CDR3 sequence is CASIFLGSSYEQYF. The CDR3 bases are TGTGCCAGCATATTTCTAGGGAGCTCCTACGAGCAGTACTTC.

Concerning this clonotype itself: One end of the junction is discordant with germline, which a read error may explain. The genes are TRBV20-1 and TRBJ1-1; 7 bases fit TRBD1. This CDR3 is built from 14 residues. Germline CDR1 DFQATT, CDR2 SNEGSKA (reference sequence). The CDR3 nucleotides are TGCAGTGATGTCTCCAGGGGGATGAACACTGATGCTTTCTTT. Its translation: CSDVSRGMNTDAFF.

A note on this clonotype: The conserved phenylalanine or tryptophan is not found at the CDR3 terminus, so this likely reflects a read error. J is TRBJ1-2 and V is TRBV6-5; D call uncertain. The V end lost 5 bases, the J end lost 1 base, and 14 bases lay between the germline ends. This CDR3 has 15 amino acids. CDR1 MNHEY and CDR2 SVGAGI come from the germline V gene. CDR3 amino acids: CASSRHGGNNYGYTI. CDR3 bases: TGTGCCAGCAGTCGACATGGTGGGAATAACTATGGCTACACCATA.

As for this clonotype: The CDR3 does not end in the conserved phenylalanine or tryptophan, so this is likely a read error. The CDR3 loop is CSASMGGEQFL. CDR3 DNA sequence: TGCAGCGCTAGTATGGGGGGTGAGCAGTTCTTA. The chain employs TRBV20-1 and TRBJ2-1; TRBD2 is a possible D gene (6 bases). The CDR3 totals 11 residues. Looked up from germline, CDR1 is DFQATT and CDR2 is SNEGSKA (reference sequence).

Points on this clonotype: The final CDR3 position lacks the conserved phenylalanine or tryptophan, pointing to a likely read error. CDR3 in amino acids: CASSPATSGRFSYDEQFL. The CDR3 bases are TGTGCTAGCAGCCCGGCGACTAGCGGGAGATTTTCCTACGATGAGCAGTTCCTC. This chain joins TRBV7-8 and TRBJ2-1; TRBD2 agrees at 12 bases. Germline V gives CDR1 SGHVS, CDR2 FQNEAQ. The CDR3 runs 18 residues.

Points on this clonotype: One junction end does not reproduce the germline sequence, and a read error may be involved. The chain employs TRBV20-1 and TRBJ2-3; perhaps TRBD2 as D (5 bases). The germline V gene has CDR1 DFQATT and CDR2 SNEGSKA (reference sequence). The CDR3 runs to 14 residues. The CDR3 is CSALRGSSTDKQYF. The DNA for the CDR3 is TGCAGTGCCCTACGCGGTTCTAGCACAGATAAGCAGTATTTT.

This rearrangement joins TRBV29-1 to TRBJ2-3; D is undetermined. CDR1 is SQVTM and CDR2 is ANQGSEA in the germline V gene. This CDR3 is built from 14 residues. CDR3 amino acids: CRVISPTSTDTQYF. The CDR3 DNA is TGCAGGGTTATTTCCCCTACTAGCACAGATACGCAGTATTTT.